This T cell receptor (beta chain) was recovered during a study of beta chain features in type 1 diabetes. Looking at the study overall: No age, gender or cell yield differences were seen between patients and healthy donors.

As for this clone: Its antigen remains unknown.

V lost 2 bases and J 0 bases, leaving 6 bases between the germline ends. This CDR3 has 13 amino acids. The germline CDR1 and CDR2 sequences are SQVTM and ANQGSEA. Broader study findings: In all four CD4+ subsets, TCRB CDR3 length was significantly, moderately reduced in type 1 diabetes.

As every portion of the isolated RNA was reverse transcribed, the sequencing read expressed TCRB transcripts. The protocol was immunoSEQ multiplex PCR, while the TCRdb copy is restricted to in-frame clones and leaves out a portion. The sample lists some 200,000 clones, roughly 16% seen once, with about 0.078% in the top ten. Sequencing was done on a sample of naive CD4+ T cells from blood. The J gene is TRBJ2-3, the V gene TRBV29-1; D not resolved. The receptor was derived from a man aged 30 to 45 with type 1 diabetes. CDR3 nucleotides: TGCAGCGTTGAACAGTTTAGCACAGATACGCAGTATTTT. It yields the protein CSVEQFSTDTQYF.